This record looks at one T cell receptor (beta chain) sequence and its context. Its antigen is unknown. The data are from a study of graft-versus-host responses after intestinal transplantation. As for the study in general: Anti-thymocyte globulin served as induction for all recipients, who then took tacrolimus and steroids for about three years.

CDR3 length: 14 residues. V trimming: 5 bases; J trimming: 3 bases; junction bases outside the gene matches: 3. Germline-derived CDR1 and CDR2 are SGHTA and FQGNSA. Sequenced by immunoSEQ multiplex PCR; TCRdb stores in-frame clones only, minus some. The sample carries about 61,000 clones, roughly 93% recorded once. The sequence came from a human donor who was the organ donor for an intestinal transplant. V is TRBV7-2 and J is TRBJ2-2, with 7 bases lining up with TRBD2. Source: unstimulated CD4+ T cells sorted from spleen or lymph node cells, taken before transplant. In DNA form, the CDR3 reads TGTGCCAGCAGCCAGCGGGGTGACACCGGGGAGCTGTTTTTT. Translated, it gives CASSQRGDTGELFF.